The rows below give T cell receptor beta chains drawn from one sample of a study of T cell responses to AZD1222 COVID-19 vaccine. The assay was immunoSEQ multiplex PCR, and TCRdb's table has in-frame clones only and misses some. The table includes roughly 65,000 clones, more than 70% detected once. The specimen was peripheral blood, collected on day 0 of AZD1222 vaccination. These receptors all stem from an adult in good health. CDR3s include the opening cysteine and the closing phenylalanine or tryptophan. D genes are given only for firm matches. Only some rows state a clone size, as once, few, many or a class for expanded clones.

D gene | J gene | V gene | clone size | CDR3 protein | CDR3 DNA
- | TRBJ1-2 | TRBV29-1 | - | CSVAPGTGSYGYTF | TGCAGCGTGGCTCCGGGGACCGGATCCTATGGCTACACCTTC
TRBD1 | TRBJ2-1 | TRBV29-1 | - | CSVEFGTGGDEQFF | TGCAGCGTTGAGTTTGGAACAGGGGGCGATGAGCAGTTCTTC
TRBD1 | TRBJ2-7 | TRBV11-2 | once | CASSPQGATYEQYF | TGTGCCAGCAGCCCACAGGGGGCAACCTACGAGCAGTACTTC
- | TRBJ2-2 | TRBV10-2 | - | CASSELLTLGAGGELFF | TGCGCCAGCAGTGAGCTATTGACGTTGGGGGCAGGCGGGGAGCTGTTTTTT
- | TRBJ2-7 | TRBV11-3 | few | CASSAGTSYEQYF | TGTGCCAGCAGCGCAGGGACCTCCTACGAGCAGTACTTC
- | TRBJ1-2 | TRBV2 | - | CASSERVGPTDPYGYTF | TGTGCCAGCAGTGAACGTGTGGGCCCCACCGACCCCTATGGCTACACCTTC
- | TRBJ1-2 | TRBV3-1/TRBV3-2 | - | CASSQERAPSYGYTF | TGTGCCAGCAGCCAAGAGAGGGCACCCTCCTATGGCTACACCTTC
TRBD2 | TRBJ2-5 | TRBV7-2 | - | CASSLEGGMKTQYF | TGTGCCAGCAGCTTAGAGGGAGGGATGAAGACCCAGTACTTC
TRBD1 | TRBJ2-1 | TRBV5-1 | - | CASSPRTGDNNEQFF | TGCGCCAGCAGCCCAAGGACAGGGGATAACAATGAGCAGTTCTTC
- | TRBJ2-7 | TRBV5-6 | - | CASSPEGNEQYF | TGTGCCAGCAGCCCCGAAGGCAACGAGCAGTACTTC